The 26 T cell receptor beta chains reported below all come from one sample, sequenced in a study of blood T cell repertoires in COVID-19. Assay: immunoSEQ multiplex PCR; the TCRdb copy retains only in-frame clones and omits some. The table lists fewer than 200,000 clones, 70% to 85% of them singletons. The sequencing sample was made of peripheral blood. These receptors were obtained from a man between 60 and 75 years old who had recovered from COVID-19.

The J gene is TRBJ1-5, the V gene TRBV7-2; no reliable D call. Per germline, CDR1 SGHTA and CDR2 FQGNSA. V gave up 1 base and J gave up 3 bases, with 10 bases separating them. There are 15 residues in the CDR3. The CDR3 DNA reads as TGTGCCAGCAGCTTAGTCGGTCAGGACAATCAGCCCCAGCATTTT. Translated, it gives CASSLVGQDNQPQHF.

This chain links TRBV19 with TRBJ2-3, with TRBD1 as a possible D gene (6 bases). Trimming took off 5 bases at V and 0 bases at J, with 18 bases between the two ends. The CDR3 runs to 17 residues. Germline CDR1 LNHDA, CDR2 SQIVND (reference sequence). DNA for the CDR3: TGTGCCAGTAGTTCCCGGGACAAGGGCCCTAGCACAGATACGCAGTATTTT. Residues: CASSSRDKGPSTDTQYF.

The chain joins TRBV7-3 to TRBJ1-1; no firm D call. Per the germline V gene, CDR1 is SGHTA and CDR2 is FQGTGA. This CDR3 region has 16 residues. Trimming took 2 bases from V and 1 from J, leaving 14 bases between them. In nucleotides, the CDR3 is TGTGCCAGCAGCTTATCCCCAAACCTGGCGAACACTGAAGCTTTCTTT. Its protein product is CASSLSPNLANTEAFF.

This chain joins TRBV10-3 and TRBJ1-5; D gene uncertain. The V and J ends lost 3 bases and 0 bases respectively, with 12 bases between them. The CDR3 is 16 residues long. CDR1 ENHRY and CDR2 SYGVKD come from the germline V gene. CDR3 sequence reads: CAISEFGFNSNQPQHF. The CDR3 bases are TGTGCCATCAGTGAATTCGGTTTTAATAGCAATCAGCCCCAGCATTTT.

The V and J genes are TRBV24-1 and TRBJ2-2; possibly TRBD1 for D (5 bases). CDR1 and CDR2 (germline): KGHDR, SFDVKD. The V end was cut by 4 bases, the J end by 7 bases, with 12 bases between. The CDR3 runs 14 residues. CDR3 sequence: CATSDLERGGELFF. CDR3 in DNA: TGTGCCACCAGTGACCTTGAAAGGGGCGGGGAGCTGTTTTTT.

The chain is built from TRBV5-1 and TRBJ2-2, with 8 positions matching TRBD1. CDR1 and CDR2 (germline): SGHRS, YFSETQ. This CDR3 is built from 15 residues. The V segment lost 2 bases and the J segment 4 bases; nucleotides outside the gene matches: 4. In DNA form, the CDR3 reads TGCGCCAGCAGCTTTTGGACAGGGCGCACCGGGGAGCTGTTTTTT. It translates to CASSFWTGRTGELFF.

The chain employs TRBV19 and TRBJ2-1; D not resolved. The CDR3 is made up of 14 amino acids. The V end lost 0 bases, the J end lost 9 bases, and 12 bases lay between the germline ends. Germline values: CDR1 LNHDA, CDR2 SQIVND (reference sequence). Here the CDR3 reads CASSIEAPRVEQFF. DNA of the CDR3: TGTGCCAGTAGTATAGAGGCCCCCCGGGTTGAGCAGTTCTTC.

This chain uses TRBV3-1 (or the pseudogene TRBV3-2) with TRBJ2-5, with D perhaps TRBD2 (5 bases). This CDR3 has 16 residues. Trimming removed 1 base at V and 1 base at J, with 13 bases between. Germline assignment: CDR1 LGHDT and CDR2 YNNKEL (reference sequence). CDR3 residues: CASSQVEGKSQETQYF. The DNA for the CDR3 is TGTGCCAGCAGCCAAGTTGAGGGAAAAAGCCAAGAGACCCAGTACTTC.

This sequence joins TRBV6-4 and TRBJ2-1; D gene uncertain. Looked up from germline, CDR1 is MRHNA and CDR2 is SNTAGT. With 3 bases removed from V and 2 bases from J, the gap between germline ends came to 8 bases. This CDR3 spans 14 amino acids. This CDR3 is CASSEAVPYNEQFF. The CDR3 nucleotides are TGTGCCAGCAGTGAAGCTGTGCCCTACAATGAGCAGTTCTTC.

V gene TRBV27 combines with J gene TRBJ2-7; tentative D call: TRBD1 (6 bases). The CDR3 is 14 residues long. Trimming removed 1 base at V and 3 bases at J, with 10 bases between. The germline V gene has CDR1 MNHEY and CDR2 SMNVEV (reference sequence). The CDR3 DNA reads TGTGCCAGCAGTTTATTAATGGACAGCTACGAGCAGTACTTC. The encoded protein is CASSLLMDSYEQYF.

The CDR3 spells CASSFSANEKLFF. The CDR3 nucleotides read TGTGCCAGCAGCTTTTCGGCTAATGAAAAACTGTTTTTT. This chain links TRBV7-2 with TRBJ1-4; D unclear. The CDR3 has 13 residues. CDR1 is SGHTA, CDR2 FQGNSA, per germline. Trimming shortened V by 3 bases and J by 3 bases, and 5 bases separated the two germline ends.

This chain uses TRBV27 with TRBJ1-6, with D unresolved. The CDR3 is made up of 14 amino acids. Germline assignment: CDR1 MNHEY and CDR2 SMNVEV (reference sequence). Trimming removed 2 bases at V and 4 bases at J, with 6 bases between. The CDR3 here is CASSLSRYNSPLHF. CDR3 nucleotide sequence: TGTGCCAGCAGTTTAAGCCGTTATAATTCACCCCTCCACTTT.

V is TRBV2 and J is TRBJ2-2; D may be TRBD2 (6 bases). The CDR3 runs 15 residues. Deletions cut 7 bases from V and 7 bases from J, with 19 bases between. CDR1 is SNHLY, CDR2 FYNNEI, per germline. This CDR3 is CASIQRAGGGGELFF. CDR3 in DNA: TGTGCCAGCATACAGCGGGCAGGAGGAGGCGGGGAGCTGTTTTTT.

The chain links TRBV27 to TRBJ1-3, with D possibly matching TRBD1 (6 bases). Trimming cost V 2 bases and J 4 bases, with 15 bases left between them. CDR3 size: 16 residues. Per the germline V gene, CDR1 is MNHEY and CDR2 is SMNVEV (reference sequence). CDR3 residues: CASSLKGRGTGNTIYF. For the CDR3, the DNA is TGTGCCAGCAGTTTAAAGGGGCGGGGGACAGGAAACACCATATATTTT.

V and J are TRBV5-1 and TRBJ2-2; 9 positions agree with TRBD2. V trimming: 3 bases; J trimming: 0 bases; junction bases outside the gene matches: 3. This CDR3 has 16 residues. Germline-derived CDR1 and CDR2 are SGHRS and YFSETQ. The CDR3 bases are TGCGCCAGCAGCTCCTTAGCGGGGGCGAACACCGGGGAGCTGTTTTTT. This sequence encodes CASSSLAGANTGELFF.

The CDR3 sequence: CASSGGWQTYGYTF. CDR3 coding DNA: TGTGCCAGCAGCGGGGGGTGGCAGACCTATGGCTACACCTTC. This chain uses TRBV7-2 with TRBJ1-2, with D possibly being TRBD1 (5 bases). V was trimmed by 5 bases and J by 4 bases, leaving 14 bases between them. Germline CDR1 is SGHTA and CDR2 is FQGNSA. This CDR3 spans 14 amino acids.

As DNA, the CDR3 is TGTGCCAGCTCACCGGGGACAGCGAGGAACACTGAAGCTTTCTTT. Its translation is CASSPGTARNTEAFF. The chain uses TRBV18 and TRBJ1-1, with 7 bases identical to TRBD1. V dropped 3 bases and J dropped 1; count of bases not matched to a gene: 5. The germline CDR1 and CDR2 sequences are KGHSH and LQKENI. The CDR3 sequence is 15 residues long.

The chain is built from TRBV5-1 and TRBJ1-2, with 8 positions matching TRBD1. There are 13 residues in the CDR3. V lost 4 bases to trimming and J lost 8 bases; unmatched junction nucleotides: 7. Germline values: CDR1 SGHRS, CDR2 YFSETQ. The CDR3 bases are TGCGCCAGCAGCATCGGACAGGGAGAAGGCTACACCTTC. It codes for CASSIGQGEGYTF.

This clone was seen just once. The CDR3 DNA reads as TGTGCCAGCACATCAGGGGGCGCCCCGATCACTGAAGCTTTCTTT. Its translation is CASTSGGAPITEAFF. The chain employs TRBV6-5 and TRBJ1-1; 8 nucleotides line up with TRBD1. The length of the CDR3 is 15 residues. J gave up 4 bases and V 7 bases, and 11 bases lay outside the gene matches. Germline CDR1 and CDR2: MNHEY and SVGAGI.

Here the CDR3 DNA reads TGCGCCAGCAGCAAAGGGACTACCCCATCTTCAGATACGCAGTATTTT. Protein: CASSKGTTPSSDTQYF. J is TRBJ2-3 and V is TRBV5-1; 7 nucleotides agree with TRBD2. V lost 4 bases and J lost 4; bases outside the gene matches: 12. Germline V gene data show CDR1 as SGHRS and CDR2 as YFSETQ. The length of the CDR3 is 16 residues.

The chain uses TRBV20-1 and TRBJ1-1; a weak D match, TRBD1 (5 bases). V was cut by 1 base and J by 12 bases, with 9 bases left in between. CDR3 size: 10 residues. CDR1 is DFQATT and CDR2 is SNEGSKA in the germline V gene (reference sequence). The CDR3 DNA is TGCAGTGCTAGAGGGACACGGACTTTCTTT. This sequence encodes CSARGTRTFF.

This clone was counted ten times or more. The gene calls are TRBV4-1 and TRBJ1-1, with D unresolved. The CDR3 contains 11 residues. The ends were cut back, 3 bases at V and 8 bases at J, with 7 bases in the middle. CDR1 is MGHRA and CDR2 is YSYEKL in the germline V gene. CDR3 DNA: TGCGCCAGCAGCCAGTTCCAAGAAGCTTTCTTT. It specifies CASSQFQEAFF.

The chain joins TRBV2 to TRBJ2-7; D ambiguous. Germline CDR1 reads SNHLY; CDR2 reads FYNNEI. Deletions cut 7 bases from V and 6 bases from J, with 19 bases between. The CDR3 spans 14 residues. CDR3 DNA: TGTGCCAGCACCCTTGGGTCCCAACGGGTCGAGCAGTACTTC. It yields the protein CASTLGSQRVEQYF.

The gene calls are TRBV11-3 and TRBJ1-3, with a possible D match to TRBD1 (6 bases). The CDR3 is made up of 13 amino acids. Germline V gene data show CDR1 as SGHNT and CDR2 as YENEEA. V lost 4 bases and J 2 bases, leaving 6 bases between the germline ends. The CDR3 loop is CASSSGAGNTIYF. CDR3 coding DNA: TGTGCCAGCAGCTCAGGGGCTGGAAACACCATATATTTT.

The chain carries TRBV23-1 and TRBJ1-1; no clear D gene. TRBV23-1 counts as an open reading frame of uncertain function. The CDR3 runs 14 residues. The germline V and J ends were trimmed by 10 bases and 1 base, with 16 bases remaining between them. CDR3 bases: TGCGCCACCCGGGAACCAAGAGGGAACACTGAAGCTTTCTTT. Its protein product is CATREPRGNTEAFF.

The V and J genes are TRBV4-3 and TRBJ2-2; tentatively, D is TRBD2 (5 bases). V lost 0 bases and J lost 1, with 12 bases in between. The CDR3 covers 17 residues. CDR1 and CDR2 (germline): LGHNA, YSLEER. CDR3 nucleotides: TGCGCCAGCAGCCAAGATTACGGGGTAATGAACACCGGGGAGCTGTTTTTT. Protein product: CASSQDYGVMNTGELFF.